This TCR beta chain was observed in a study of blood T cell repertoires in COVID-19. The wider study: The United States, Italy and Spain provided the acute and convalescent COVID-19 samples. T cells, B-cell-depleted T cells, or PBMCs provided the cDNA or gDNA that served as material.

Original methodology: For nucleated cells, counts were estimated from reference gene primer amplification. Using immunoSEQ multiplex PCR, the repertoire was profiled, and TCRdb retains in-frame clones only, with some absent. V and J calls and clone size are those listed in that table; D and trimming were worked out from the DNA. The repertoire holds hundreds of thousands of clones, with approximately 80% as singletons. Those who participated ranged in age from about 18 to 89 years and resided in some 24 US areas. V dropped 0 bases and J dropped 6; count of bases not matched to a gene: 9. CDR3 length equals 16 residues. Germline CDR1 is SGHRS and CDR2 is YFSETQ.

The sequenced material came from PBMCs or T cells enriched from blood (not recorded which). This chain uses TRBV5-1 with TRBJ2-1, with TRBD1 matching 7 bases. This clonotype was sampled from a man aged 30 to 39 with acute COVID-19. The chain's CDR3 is CASSLGYRPGGNEQFF. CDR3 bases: TGCGCCAGCAGCTTGGGGTACAGACCAGGGGGCAATGAGCAGTTCTTC.